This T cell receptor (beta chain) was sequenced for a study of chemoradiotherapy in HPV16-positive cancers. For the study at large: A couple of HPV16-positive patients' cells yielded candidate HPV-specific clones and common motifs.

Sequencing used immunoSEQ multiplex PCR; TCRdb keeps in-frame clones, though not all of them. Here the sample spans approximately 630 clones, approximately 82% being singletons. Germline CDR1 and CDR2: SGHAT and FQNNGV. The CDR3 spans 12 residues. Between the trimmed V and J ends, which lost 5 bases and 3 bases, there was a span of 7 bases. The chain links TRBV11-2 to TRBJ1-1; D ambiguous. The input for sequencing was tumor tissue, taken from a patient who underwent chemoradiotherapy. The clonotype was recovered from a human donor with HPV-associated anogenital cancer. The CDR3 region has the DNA TGTGCCAGCAGCCCGTGGGACACTGAAGCTTTCTTT. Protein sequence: CASSPWDTEAFF.